The 9 T cell receptor beta chains given below trace back to one sample, sequenced in a study of blood T cell repertoires in COVID-19. Sequencing used immunoSEQ multiplex PCR; TCRdb keeps in-frame clones, though not all of them. This sample yields approximately 240,000 clones, of which about 80% are seen a single time; around 2% belongs to the top ten. The sequenced sample was peripheral blood. These TCRs come from a woman aged 60 to 75 with acute or convalescent COVID-19.

The rearrangement links TRBV5-1 to TRBJ1-5, with D uncertain. This CDR3 comprises 14 residues. V dropped 0 bases and J dropped 6 bases, with 10 bases sitting between them. The germline gives CDR1 SGHRS, CDR2 YFSETQ. CDR3 DNA sequence: TGCGCCAGCAGCTTGGGCACGGGGAGTCAGCCCCAGCATTTT. This encodes CASSLGTGSQPQHF.

This rearrangement joins TRBV29-1 to TRBJ2-1; tentatively, D is TRBD1 (5 bases). The V end lost 6 bases, the J end lost 3 bases, and 12 bases lay between the germline ends. This CDR3 is 13 amino acids long. The germline gives CDR1 SQVTM, CDR2 ANQGSEA. CDR3 sequence reads: CSVTVPYYNEQFF. The DNA of the CDR3 is TGCAGCGTGACAGTCCCCTACTACAATGAGCAGTTCTTC.

The chain has TRBV2 and TRBJ2-5; D gene uncertain. The germline CDR1 and CDR2 sequences are SNHLY and FYNNEI. The CDR3 spans 11 residues. The V end was cut by 5 bases, the J end by 3 bases, with 4 bases between. CDR3 protein: CASSSEETQYF. CDR3 coding DNA: TGTGCCAGCAGTTCAGAAGAGACCCAGTACTTC.

This clone occurred once. The rearrangement links TRBV15 to TRBJ2-5, with no clear D. The V gene lost 7 bases and the J gene lost 3 bases, with 12 bases spanning the gap. This CDR3 is 13 amino acids long. Germline V gene data show CDR1 as LNHNV and CDR2 as YYDKDF (reference sequence). The CDR3 here is CATKLLTEETQYF. The CDR3 nucleotides read TGTGCCACCAAATTACTAACCGAAGAGACCCAGTACTTC.

On this clone itself: The sample has other DNA sequences that encode this CDR3 too. The CDR3 DNA reads TGTGCCAGCAGCCGGGGCAACACTGAAGCTTTCTTT. Translation: CASSRGNTEAFF. This chain uses TRBV3-1 (or the pseudogene TRBV3-2) with TRBJ1-1; TRBD1 is a possible D gene (5 bases). Trimming stripped 4 bases from V and 2 bases from J, with 5 bases between. Germline lookup yields CDR1 LGHDT and CDR2 YNNKEL (reference sequence). This CDR3 contains 12 residues.

The chain combines TRBV2 with TRBJ1-2; D might be TRBD1 (5 bases). V was clipped by 7 bases and J by 5 bases, with 17 bases between them. Germline V gene sequence: CDR1 SNHLY, CDR2 FYNNEI. The CDR3 consists of 14 residues. The CDR3: CASTKREGPYGYTF. The CDR3 DNA follows: TGTGCCAGCACCAAAAGGGAGGGACCTTATGGCTACACCTTC.

The J gene is TRBJ1-2, the V gene TRBV6-5; tentatively, D is TRBD1 (6 bases). The V end was cut by 5 bases, the J end by 6 bases, with 16 bases between. In germline, CDR1 is MNHEY, CDR2 SVGAGI. There are 14 residues in the CDR3. The CDR3 reads CASSPQGRGDGYTF. The CDR3 DNA reads as TGTGCCAGCAGTCCACAGGGTCGGGGGGATGGCTACACCTTC.

This clone was picked up a small number of times. The chain is built from TRBV4-2 and TRBJ1-3; a possible D gene is TRBD1 (5 bases). V lost 1 base and J lost 3, with 10 bases in between. The CDR3 contains 15 residues. CDR1 is LGHNA, CDR2 YNFKEQ, per germline. CDR3 residues: CASSQGGGGGNTIYF. DNA for the CDR3: TGTGCCAGCAGCCAAGGTGGGGGGGGTGGAAACACCATATATTTT.

The chain is built from TRBV4-3 and TRBJ1-4; unclear D gene. Trimming left V 4 bases short and J 0 bases short, with 9 bases between. The CDR3 consists of 15 residues. The germline V gene encodes CDR1 LGHNA and CDR2 YSLEER. CDR3 DNA: TGCGCCAGCAGCCTCTACGGAGCAACTAATGAAAAACTGTTTTTT. Protein: CASSLYGATNEKLFF.